Below, 30 T cell receptor beta chains from the same sample are listed, as sequenced in a study of OX40 agonist ivuxolimab in advanced cancers. TCRdb's copy holds only in-frame clones and misses some; the assay was immunoSEQ multiplex PCR. The sample has around 15,000 clones, around 88% seen once. The source was CD4+ or CD8+ T cells sorted from blood, collected in a trial of the OX40 agonist ivuxolimab. The receptor source for this set is an adult with an advanced solid tumor such as melanoma, head and neck, liver or kidney cancer.

J is TRBJ1-5 and V is TRBV7-2, with TRBD1 as a possible D gene (5 bases). The CDR3 sequence is 14 residues long. Germline V gene data show CDR1 as SGHTA and CDR2 as FQGNSA. Trimming took 2 bases from V and 3 from J, leaving 8 bases between them. The CDR3: CASSLRGNNQPQHF. In DNA, the CDR3 is TGTGCCAGCAGCTTAAGGGGCAACAATCAGCCCCAGCATTTT.

The chain recombines TRBV7-2 with TRBJ2-1; a possible D gene is TRBD2 (5 bases). The CDR3 consists of 15 residues. The germline CDR1 and CDR2 sequences are SGHTA and FQGNSA. The ends were cut back, 8 bases at V and 7 bases at J, with 21 bases in the middle. CDR3 in DNA: TGTGCCAGCTCGCGGGTTCAAAGCGAAGGGAATGAGCAGTTCTTC. It specifies CASSRVQSEGNEQFF.

This chain links TRBV11-2 with TRBJ2-6, with D hard to call. The germline V gene has CDR1 SGHAT and CDR2 FQNNGV. The CDR3 length is 19 residues. Between the trimmed V and J ends, which lost 0 bases and 0 bases, there was a span of 15 bases. CDR3 in amino acids: CASSLDPVGLVSGANVLTF. For the CDR3, the DNA is TGTGCCAGCAGCTTAGATCCAGTGGGTCTAGTCTCTGGGGCCAACGTCCTGACTTTC.

This clone was detected only once. J is TRBJ2-3 and V is TRBV7-2; 10 bases align to TRBD1. V was pared by 1 base and J by 4 bases, with 8 bases of the junction left unmatched. Looked up from germline, CDR1 is SGHTA and CDR2 is FQGNSA. This CDR3 has 17 amino acids. The CDR3 nucleotides are TGTGCCAGCAGCTTAGTAGGAAGACAGGGGGCGTCAGATACGCAGTATTTT. It translates to CASSLVGRQGASDTQYF.

The chain joins TRBV28 to TRBJ2-7, with D uncertain. The germline V gene has CDR1 MDHEN and CDR2 SYDVKM. CDR3 length: 12 residues. V lost 5 bases and J lost 5, with 10 bases in between. CDR3 in DNA: TGTGCCAGCAGTCCACGGACGAACGAGCAGTACTTC. Protein product: CASSPRTNEQYF.

V gene TRBV18 combines with J gene TRBJ2-2; D not resolved. Germline V gives CDR1 KGHSH, CDR2 LQKENI. V shed 6 bases and J shed 3 bases, with 11 bases lying between them. The CDR3 length is 14 residues. The CDR3 region has the DNA TGTGCCAGCTCCGGTACCAAGGACACCGGGGAGCTGTTTTTT. Protein sequence: CASSGTKDTGELFF.

The chain uses TRBV6-5 and TRBJ1-1, with TRBD1 matching over 9 bases. The CDR3 consists of 16 residues. The junction had 10 bases not matched to a gene; V was cut back by 2 bases and J by 6 bases. From germline, CDR1 is MNHEY and CDR2 SVGAGI. The CDR3 sequence: CASSYRPTGGSSEAFF. The CDR3 bases are TGTGCCAGCAGTTACCGCCCGACAGGGGGAAGTTCTGAAGCTTTCTTT.

The chain combines TRBV6-1 with TRBJ2-3; maybe TRBD2 (5 bases). Germline-derived CDR1 and CDR2 are MNHNS and SASEGT. V dropped 5 bases and J dropped 4 bases, with 10 bases sitting between them. The CDR3 is 13 residues long. The DNA for the CDR3 is TGTGCCAGCAGTCGGGATACGGCAGATACGCAGTATTTT. Its protein is CASSRDTADTQYF.

V and J are TRBV30 and TRBJ2-4; the D is unclear. Germline V gene data show CDR1 as GTSNPN and CDR2 as SVGIG (reference sequence). The length of the CDR3 is 14 residues. Trimming took 1 base from V and 0 from J, leaving 7 bases between them. The CDR3 nucleotides are TGTGCCTGGAGTGCGCGGCTAGCCAAAAACATTCAGTACTTC. It is translated as CAWSARLAKNIQYF.

The chain is built from TRBV18 and TRBJ1-5, with TRBD1 as a possible D gene (5 bases). The CDR3 is 14 residues long. The ends were cut back, 6 bases at V and 2 bases at J, with 11 bases in the middle. In germline, CDR1 is KGHSH, CDR2 LQKENI. The DNA for the CDR3 is TGTGCCAGCTCCACGTCGGGGGGCAATCAGCCCCAGCATTTT. This gives the protein CASSTSGGNQPQHF. Based on the CDR3 plus reference TRBV18 and TRBJ1-5, the full variable domain is NAGVMQNPRHLVRRRGQEARLRCSPMKGHSHVYWYRQLPEEGLKFMVYLQKENIIDESGMPKERFSAEFPKEGPSILRIQQVVRGDSAAYFCASSTSGGNQPQHFGDGTRLSIL.

The chain has TRBV9 and TRBJ2-2; D gene uncertain. Per the germline V gene, CDR1 is SGDLS and CDR2 is YYNGEE. The CDR3 extends over 14 amino acids. Trimming pared 3 bases from V and 2 bases from J, leaving 8 bases between. CDR3 protein: CASSDLFNTGELFF. The CDR3 DNA is TGTGCCAGCAGCGATCTTTTCAACACCGGGGAGCTGTTTTTT.

This rearrangement joins TRBV6-6 to TRBJ2-3; TRBD2 might be the D (5 bases). This CDR3 comprises 16 residues. Looked up from germline, CDR1 is MNHNY and CDR2 is SVGAGI (reference sequence). With 2 bases removed from V and 2 bases from J, the gap between germline ends came to 14 bases. The CDR3 DNA reads TGTGCCAGCAGTTACAGACCAGCGGCGTTCACAGATACGCAGTATTTT. Translation: CASSYRPAAFTDTQYF.

This clone was seen a single time. The V call is TRBV10-2, the J call TRBJ2-3, with D tentatively TRBD1 (6 bases). The germline V gene encodes CDR1 WSHSY and CDR2 SAAADI. Trimming left V 4 bases short and J 10 bases short, with 18 bases between. CDR3 length: 14 residues. The CDR3 bases are TGCGCCAGCAGTGGCCCCGACAGGACTCTCCCGCAGTATTTT. It yields the protein CASSGPDRTLPQYF.

This CDR3 is CASRAGTFRTDTQYF. The CDR3 nucleotides are TGTGCCAGCAGGGCCGGGACTTTCCGCACAGATACGCAGTATTTT. The V gene is TRBV2, the J gene TRBJ2-3; a weak D match, TRBD2 (6 bases). Germline V gene sequence: CDR1 SNHLY, CDR2 FYNNEI. Trimming stripped 6 bases from V and 1 base from J, with 14 bases between. The CDR3 spans 15 residues.

CDR3 nucleotide sequence: TGCGCCAGCAGCTCGGGTCGGACAGATACGCAGTATTTT. Residues: CASSSGRTDTQYF. V and J are TRBV5-1 and TRBJ2-3; D unclear. Germline V CDR1 and CDR2: SGHRS, YFSETQ. The CDR3 is 13 residues long. V dropped 3 bases and J dropped 3 bases, with 8 bases sitting between them.

The V gene is TRBV2, the J gene TRBJ2-1, with D perhaps TRBD1 (5 bases). The CDR3 runs to 14 residues. The V gene's germline CDR1 is SNHLY and CDR2 FYNNEI. The V end was cut by 6 bases, the J end by 0 bases, with 9 bases between. CDR3 DNA sequence: TGTGCCAGCAGGCCGACAGACTCCTACAATGAGCAGTTCTTC. Its protein is CASRPTDSYNEQFF.

The gene calls are TRBV10-3 and TRBJ1-1, with 10 nucleotides matching TRBD1. CDR1 and CDR2 (germline): ENHRY, SYGVKD. The CDR3 is made up of 14 amino acids. The trim removed 6 bases at V and 3 bases at J, leaving 4 bases unmatched. The CDR3 protein is CAIRLGQGDTEAFF. The CDR3 bases are TGTGCCATCAGGCTTGGACAGGGGGACACTGAAGCTTTCTTT.

V is TRBV6-6 and J is TRBJ2-1; 9 bases are a match to TRBD1. The germline V gene has CDR1 MNHNY and CDR2 SVGAGI (reference sequence). J gave up 4 bases and V 2 bases, and 6 bases lay outside the gene matches. This CDR3 spans 16 amino acids. CDR3 in amino acids: CASSYTGTGNYNEQFF. The CDR3, as DNA: TGTGCCAGCAGTTACACCGGGACAGGGAATTACAATGAGCAGTTCTTC.

The gene calls are TRBV9 and TRBJ2-1; 10 bases agree with TRBD2. Germline V lookup: CDR1 SGDLS, CDR2 YYNGEE. This CDR3 has 16 residues. V trimming: 2 bases; J trimming: 4 bases; junction bases outside the gene matches: 6. This CDR3 is CASSVRTSGIYNEQFF. In nucleotides, the CDR3 is TGTGCCAGCAGCGTCCGGACTAGCGGTATTTACAATGAGCAGTTCTTC.

The CDR3 spells CASSRGNGEKLFF. The CDR3 region has the DNA TGTGCCAGCAGCCGGGGGAATGGAGAAAAACTGTTTTTT. The chain uses TRBV7-9 and TRBJ1-4; weak D call: TRBD1 (5 bases). CDR1 is SEHNR, CDR2 FQNEAQ, per germline (reference sequence). The ends were cut back, 5 bases at V and 8 bases at J, with 12 bases in the middle. The CDR3 runs 13 residues.

V is TRBV6-5 and J is TRBJ2-7, with 9 bases aligning to TRBD1. Trimming took 7 bases from V and 6 from J; bases not matched to a gene: 10. CDR1 is MNHEY, CDR2 SVGAGI, per germline. The CDR3 length is 14 residues. The chain's CDR3 is CASTSGTGIGEQYF. Here the CDR3 DNA reads TGTGCCAGCACCTCCGGGACAGGGATCGGCGAGCAGTACTTC.

This chain joins TRBV7-2 and TRBJ2-3, with 12 bases that match TRBD2. V gave up 4 bases and J gave up 3 bases; unmatched junction bases: 2. CDR3 length equals 15 residues. In germline, CDR1 is SGHTA, CDR2 FQGNSA. The CDR3 is CASSYTSGRTDTQYF. The CDR3 nucleotides are TGTGCCAGCAGCTACACTAGCGGGAGGACAGATACGCAGTATTTT.

CDR3: CASRKAIVGEQFF. The DNA of the CDR3 is TGTGCCAGCCGGAAAGCTATAGTCGGTGAGCAGTTCTTC. J is TRBJ2-1 and V is TRBV6-5; D uncertain. CDR3 length: 13 residues. V lost 8 bases to trimming and J lost 9 bases, with 17 bases between them. The germline CDR1 and CDR2 sequences are MNHEY and SVGAGI.

The chain has TRBV7-3 and TRBJ2-7; 8 positions match TRBD1. With 5 bases clipped from V and 4 bases from J, the junction kept 4 bases outside the gene matches. The germline CDR1 and CDR2 sequences are SGHTA and FQGTGA. The CDR3 is made up of 13 amino acids. The DNA for the CDR3 is TGTGCCAGCAGCATCGGACAGGGTTACGAGCAGTACTTC. This codes for CASSIGQGYEQYF.

The chain carries TRBV14 and TRBJ2-1; possible D gene TRBD2, 6 bases. CDR1 is SGHDN, CDR2 FVKESK, per germline. This CDR3 is built from 14 residues. The V end lost 4 bases, the J end lost 4 bases, and 11 bases lay between the germline ends. In DNA form, the CDR3 reads TGTGCCAGCAGCCTCGCGGGGTTTTACAATGAGCAGTTCTTC. Its translation is CASSLAGFYNEQFF.

The chain recombines TRBV7-6 with TRBJ1-1, with no clear D. CDR1 is SGHVS, CDR2 FNYEAQ, per germline. CDR3 length: 15 amino acids. V gave up 3 bases and J gave up 1 base, with 12 bases separating them. CDR3 in amino acids: CASSFTPGSNTEAFF. CDR3 coding DNA: TGTGCCAGCAGCTTCACGCCAGGATCGAACACTGAAGCTTTCTTT.

This chain connects TRBV18 to TRBJ2-5, with 9 bases fitting TRBD1. This CDR3 spans 16 amino acids. The ends lost 4 bases at V and 5 bases at J; junction bases unmatched: 11. Germline V CDR1 and CDR2: KGHSH, LQKENI. The CDR3 region has the DNA TGTGCCAGCTCACAGGCCGGACAGGGGCTACGGGAGACCCAGTACTTC. Translated: CASSQAGQGLRETQYF.

The chain has TRBV10-1 and TRBJ1-6; TRBD1 might be the D (5 bases). Deletions cut 4 bases from V and 9 bases from J, with 10 bases between. CDR3 length: 13 residues. The germline V gene has CDR1 WNHNN and CDR2 SYGVQD (reference sequence). CDR3 residues: CASSARAGSPLHF. CDR3 nucleotide sequence: TGCGCCAGCAGTGCCAGGGCAGGTTCACCCCTCCACTTT.

The chain has TRBV7-9 and TRBJ1-2; D remains ambiguous. The CDR3 is 13 residues long. The germline V gene encodes CDR1 SEHNR and CDR2 FQNEAQ (reference sequence). The ends were cut back, 5 bases at V and 3 bases at J, with 10 bases in the middle. Here the CDR3 reads CASSQPRHYGYTF. CDR3 bases: TGTGCCAGCAGCCAGCCGCGTCACTATGGCTACACCTTC.

The table lists this clone with a count of one. This chain uses TRBV15 with TRBJ1-6; D gene unclear. CDR1 and CDR2 from the germline V gene are LNHNV and YYDKDF (reference sequence). V was pared by 0 bases and J by 6 bases, with 9 bases between. This CDR3 comprises 15 residues. DNA for the CDR3: TGTGCCACCAGCAGAGATGGGCAGACTAATTCACCCCTCCACTTT. Its protein is CATSRDGQTNSPLHF.